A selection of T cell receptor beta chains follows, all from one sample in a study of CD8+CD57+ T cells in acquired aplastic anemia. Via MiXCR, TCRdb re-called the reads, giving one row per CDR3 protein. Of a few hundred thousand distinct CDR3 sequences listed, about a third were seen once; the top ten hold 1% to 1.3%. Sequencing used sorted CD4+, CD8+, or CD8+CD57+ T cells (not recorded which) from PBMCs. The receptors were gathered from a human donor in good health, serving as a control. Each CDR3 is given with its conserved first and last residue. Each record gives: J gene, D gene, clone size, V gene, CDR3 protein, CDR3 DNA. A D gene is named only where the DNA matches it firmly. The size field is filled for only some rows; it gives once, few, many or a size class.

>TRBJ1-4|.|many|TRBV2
CASSDEGRLFF
TGTGCCAGCAGTGATGAGGGTAGACTGTTTTTT
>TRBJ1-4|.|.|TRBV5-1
CASSLQGSTNEKLFF
TGCGCCAGCAGCTTACAGGGATCAACTAATGAAAAACTGTTTTTT
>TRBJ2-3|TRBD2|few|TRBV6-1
CAGLAGVGDTQYF
TGTGCCGGACTAGCGGGGGTTGGAGATACGCAGTATTTT
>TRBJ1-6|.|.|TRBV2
CASETGHSRLLNSPLHF
TGTGCCAGCGAGACGGGCCACTCACGCCTGCTCAATTCACCCCTCCACTTT
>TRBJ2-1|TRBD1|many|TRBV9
CASSPGTGNVGEQFF
TGTGCCAGCAGCCCCGGGACAGGGAATGTGGGTGAGCAGTTCTTC
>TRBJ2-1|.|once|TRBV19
CASSIWGRLEQFF
TGTGCCAGTAGTATTTGGGGCAGACTTGAGCAGTTCTTC
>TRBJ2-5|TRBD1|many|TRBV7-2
CASSQDRGWETQYF
TGTGCCAGCAGCCAAGACAGGGGCTGGGAGACCCAGTACTTC
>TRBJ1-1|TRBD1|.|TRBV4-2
CASSRKAGTGDTEAFF
TGTGCCAGCAGCCGGAAAGCCGGGACAGGGGATACTGAAGCTTTCTTT
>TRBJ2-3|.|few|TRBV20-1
CSARENSRGDTQYF
TGCAGTGCTAGGGAGAACTCTAGGGGAGATACGCAGTATTTT
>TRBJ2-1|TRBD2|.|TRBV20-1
CSARDWGGLAESSYNEQFF
TGCAGTGCTAGAGATTGGGGCGGACTAGCGGAAAGCTCCTACAATGAGCAGTTCTTC
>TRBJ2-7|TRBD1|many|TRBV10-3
CAISERGTGSYEQYF
TGTGCCATCAGTGAGAGGGGGACAGGTTCCTACGAGCAGTACTTC
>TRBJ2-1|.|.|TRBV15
CATSVAGSFSYNEQFF
TGTGCCACCAGCGTTGCGGGCAGCTTCTCCTACAATGAGCAGTTCTTC
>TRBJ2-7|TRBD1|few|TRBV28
CASSWTGGSYEQYF
TGTGCCAGCAGTTGGACAGGGGGCTCCTACGAGCAGTACTTC
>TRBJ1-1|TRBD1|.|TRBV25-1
CASRMDRMNTEAFF
TGTGCCAGCAGGATGGACAGGATGAACACTGAAGCTTTCTTT
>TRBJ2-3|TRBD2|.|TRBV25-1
CASSALGEGNTDTQYF
TGTGCCAGCAGTGCCCTTGGGGAGGGCAACACAGATACGCAGTATTTT
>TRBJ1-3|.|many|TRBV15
CATSVQQARGNTIYF
TGTGCCACCAGCGTACAACAGGCGCGGGGAAACACCATATATTTT
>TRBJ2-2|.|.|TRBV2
CASTITGELFF
TGTGCCAGCACCATAACCGGGGAGCTGTTTTTT
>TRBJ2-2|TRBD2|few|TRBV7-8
CASSATSGDNTGELFF
TGTGCCAGCAGCGCAACTAGCGGGGATAACACCGGGGAGCTGTTTTTT
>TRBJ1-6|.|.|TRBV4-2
CASSPLGGSAGSPLHF
TGTGCCAGCAGCCCCCTAGGTGGGTCTGCCGGTTCACCCCTCCACTTT
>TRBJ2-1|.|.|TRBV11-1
CASSLYRDSYNEQFF
TGTGCCAGCAGCTTATACAGGGACTCCTACAATGAGCAGTTCTTC
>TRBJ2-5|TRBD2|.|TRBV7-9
CASSISGETQYF
TGTGCCAGCAGCATTAGCGGGGAGACCCAGTACTTC
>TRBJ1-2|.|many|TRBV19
CASTTSLGAHYGYTF
TGTGCCAGTACCACCAGCCTGGGTGCCCACTATGGCTACACCTTC
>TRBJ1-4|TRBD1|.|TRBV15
CATSRTTGVEEKLFF
TGTGCCACCAGCAGGACGACAGGGGTAGAGGAAAAGCTGTTTTTT
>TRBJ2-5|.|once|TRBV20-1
CSARDIRGGEAQYF
TGCAGTGCAAGGGACATAAGGGGTGGGGAGGCCCAGTACTTC
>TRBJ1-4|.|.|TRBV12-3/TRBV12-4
CASRLRGGKLFF
TGTGCCAGCAGGTTAAGGGGGGGAAAACTGTTTTTT
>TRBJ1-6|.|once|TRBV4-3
CASSHDGSSYNSPLHF
TGCGCCAGCAGCCACGACGGGAGCTCCTATAATTCACCCCTCCACTTT
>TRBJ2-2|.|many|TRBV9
CASSVATWNTGELFF
TGTGCCAGCAGCGTAGCTACTTGGAACACCGGGGAGCTGTTTTTT
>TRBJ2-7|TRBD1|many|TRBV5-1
CASSGQGQGNYGEQYF
TGCGCCAGCAGCGGACAGGGGCAGGGGAATTACGGCGAGCAGTACTTC
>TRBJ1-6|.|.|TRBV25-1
CASSYTRGSPLHF
TGTGCCAGCAGTTACACGCGGGGTTCACCCCTCCACTTT
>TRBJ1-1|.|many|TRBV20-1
CSARPTGNTEAFF
TGCAGTGCTAGACCGACGGGGAACACTGAAGCTTTCTTT
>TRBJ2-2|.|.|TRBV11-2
CASSRASRLGANTGELFF
TGTGCCAGCAGCCGGGCGAGTAGACTAGGCGCGAACACCGGGGAGCTGTTTTTT
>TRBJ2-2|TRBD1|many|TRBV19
CASSPGQGAGELFF
TGTGCCAGTAGTCCGGGACAGGGAGCCGGGGAGCTGTTTTTT
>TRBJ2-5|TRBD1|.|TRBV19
CASMTGNWETQYF
TGTGCCAGTATGACAGGGAATTGGGAGACCCAGTACTTC
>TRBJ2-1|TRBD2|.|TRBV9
CASSVGVSGGNEQFF
TGTGCCAGCAGCGTAGGGGTATCGGGGGGGAATGAGCAGTTCTTC
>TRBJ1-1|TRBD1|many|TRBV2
CARRQGTNTEAFF
TGTGCCAGACGACAGGGGACGAACACTGAAGCTTTCTTT
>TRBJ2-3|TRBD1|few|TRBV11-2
CASSLPPGQFTDTQYF
TGTGCCAGCAGCTTACCCCCGGGACAGTTCACAGATACGCAGTATTTT
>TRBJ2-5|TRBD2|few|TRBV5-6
CASSWVASGGVQETQYF
TGTGCCAGCAGCTGGGTTGCTAGCGGGGGGGTCCAAGAGACCCAGTACTTC
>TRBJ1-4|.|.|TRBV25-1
CASSELKRPGEEKLFF
TGTGCCAGCAGTGAATTAAAGAGACCCGGGGAAGAAAAACTGTTTTTT
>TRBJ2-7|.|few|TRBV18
CASSNDRSSYEQYF
TGTGCCAGCTCAAACGACAGGAGCTCCTACGAGCAGTACTTC
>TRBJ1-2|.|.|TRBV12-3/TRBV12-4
CASSFSARSGYTF
TGTGCCAGCAGTTTCAGCGCGAGAAGTGGCTACACCTTC
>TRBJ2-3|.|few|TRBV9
CASSADSRGDTQYF
TGTGCCAGCAGCGCGGATTCTAGGGGAGATACGCAGTATTTT
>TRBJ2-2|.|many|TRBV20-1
CSASFDANTGELFF
TGCAGTGCTAGTTTCGACGCGAACACCGGGGAGCTGTTTTTT
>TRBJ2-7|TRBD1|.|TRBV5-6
CASSLKNTGGYSYEQYF
TGTGCCAGCAGCTTGAAGAATACAGGGGGCTACTCCTACGAGCAGTACTTC
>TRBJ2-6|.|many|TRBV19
CASSIARGRKSSGANVLTF
TGTGCCAGTAGTATAGCTCGCGGGCGTAAGAGCTCTGGGGCCAACGTCCTGACTTTC
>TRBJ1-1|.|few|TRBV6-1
CASGSTTWGATEAFF
TGTGCCAGCGGATCTACTACGTGGGGGGCGACTGAAGCTTTCTTT
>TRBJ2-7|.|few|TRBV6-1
CASSEGWGQSRTYEQYF
TGTGCCAGCAGTGAAGGGTGGGGACAAAGTCGGACCTACGAGCAGTACTTC